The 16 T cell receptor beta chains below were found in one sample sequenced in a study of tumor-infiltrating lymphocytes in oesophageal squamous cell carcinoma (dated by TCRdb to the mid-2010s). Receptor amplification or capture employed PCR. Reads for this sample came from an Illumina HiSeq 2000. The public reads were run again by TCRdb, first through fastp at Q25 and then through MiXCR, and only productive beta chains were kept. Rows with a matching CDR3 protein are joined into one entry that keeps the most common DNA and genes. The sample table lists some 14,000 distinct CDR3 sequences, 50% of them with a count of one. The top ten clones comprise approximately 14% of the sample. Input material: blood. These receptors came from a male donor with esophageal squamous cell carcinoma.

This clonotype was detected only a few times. In DNA form, the CDR3 reads TGTGCCAGCAGCAGGGGACACCCCCAAGAGACCCAGTACTTC. Translating gives CASSRGHPQETQYF. The genes are TRBV7-2 and TRBJ2-5, with a possible D match to TRBD1 (6 bases). The germline gives CDR1 SGHTA, CDR2 FQGNSA. This CDR3 region has 14 residues. Between the trimmed V and J ends, which lost 5 bases and 1 base, there was a span of 11 bases.

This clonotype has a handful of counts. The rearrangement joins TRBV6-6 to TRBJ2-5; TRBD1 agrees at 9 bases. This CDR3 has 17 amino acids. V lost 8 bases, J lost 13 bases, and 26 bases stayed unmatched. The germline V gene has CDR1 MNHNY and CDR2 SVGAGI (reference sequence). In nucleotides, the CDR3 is TGTGCCAGCGGTCTTGGAGGAACAGGGGGCAACACCGGGGAGCTGTACTTC. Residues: CASGLGGTGGNTGELYF.

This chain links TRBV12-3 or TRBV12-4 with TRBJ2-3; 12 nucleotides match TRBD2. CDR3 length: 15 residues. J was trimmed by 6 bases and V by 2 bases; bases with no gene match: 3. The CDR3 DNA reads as TGTGCCAGCAGTTTAAGACTAGCGGGAGACGATACGCAGTATTTT. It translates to CASSLRLAGDDTQYF.

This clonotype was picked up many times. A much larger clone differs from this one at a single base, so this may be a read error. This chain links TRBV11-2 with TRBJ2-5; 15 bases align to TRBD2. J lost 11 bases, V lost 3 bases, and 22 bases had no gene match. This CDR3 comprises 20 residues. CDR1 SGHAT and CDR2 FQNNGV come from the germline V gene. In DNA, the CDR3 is TGTGCCAGCAGCTTCGATGGACTAGCGGGAGGGGGGATGTCCTACAATGAGCAGTACTTC. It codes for CASSFDGLAGGGMSYNEQYF.

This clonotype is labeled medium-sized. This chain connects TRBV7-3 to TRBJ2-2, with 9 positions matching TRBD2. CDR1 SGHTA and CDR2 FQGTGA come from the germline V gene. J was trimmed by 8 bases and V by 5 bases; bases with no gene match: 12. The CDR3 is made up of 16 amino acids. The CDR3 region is CASSETSGAPRGELFF. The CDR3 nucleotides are TGTGCCAGCAGCGAGACTAGCGGAGCCCCCAGGGGGGAGCTGTTTTTT. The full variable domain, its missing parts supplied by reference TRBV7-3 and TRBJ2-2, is GAGVSQTPSNKVTEKGKYVELRCDPISGHTALYWYRQSLGQGPEFLIYFQGTGAADDSGLPNDRFFAVRPEGSVSTLKIQRTERGDSAVYLCASSETSGAPRGELFFGEGSRLTVL.

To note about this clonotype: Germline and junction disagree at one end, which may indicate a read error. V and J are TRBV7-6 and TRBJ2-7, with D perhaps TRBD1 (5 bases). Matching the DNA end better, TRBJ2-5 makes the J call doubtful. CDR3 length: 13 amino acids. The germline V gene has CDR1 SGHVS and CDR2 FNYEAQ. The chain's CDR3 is CASSINRQETQYF. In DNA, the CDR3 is TGTGCTAGCAGCATCAACAGGCAAGAGACCCAGTACTTC.

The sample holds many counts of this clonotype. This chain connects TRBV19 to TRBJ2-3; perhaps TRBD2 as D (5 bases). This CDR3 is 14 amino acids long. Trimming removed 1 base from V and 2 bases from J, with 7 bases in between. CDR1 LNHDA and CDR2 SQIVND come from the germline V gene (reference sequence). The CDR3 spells CASSIGGLTDTQYF. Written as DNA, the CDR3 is TGTGCCAGTAGTATAGGCGGGCTCACAGATACGCAGTATTTT.

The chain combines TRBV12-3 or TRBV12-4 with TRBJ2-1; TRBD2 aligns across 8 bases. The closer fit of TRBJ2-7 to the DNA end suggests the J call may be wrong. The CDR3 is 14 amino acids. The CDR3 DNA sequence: TGTGCCAGCAGTTTGGGCGGGAGGCCAAGCGAGCAGTACTTC. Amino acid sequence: CASSLGGRPSEQYF.

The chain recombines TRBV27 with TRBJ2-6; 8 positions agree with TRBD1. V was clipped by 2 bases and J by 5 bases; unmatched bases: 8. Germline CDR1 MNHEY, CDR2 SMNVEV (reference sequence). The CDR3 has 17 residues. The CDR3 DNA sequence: TGTGCCAGCAGTTTAGGGGGCGGGACAGGAAGGGCCAACGTCCTGACTTTC. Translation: CASSLGGGTGRANVLTF.

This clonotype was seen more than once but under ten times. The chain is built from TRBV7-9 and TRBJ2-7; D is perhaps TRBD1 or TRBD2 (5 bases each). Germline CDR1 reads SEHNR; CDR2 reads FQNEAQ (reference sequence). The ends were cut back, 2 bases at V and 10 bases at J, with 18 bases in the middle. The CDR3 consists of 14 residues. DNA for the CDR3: TGTGCCAGCAGCTTAAGCCGGGACCCCGTGAATCAGTACTTC. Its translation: CASSLSRDPVNQYF.

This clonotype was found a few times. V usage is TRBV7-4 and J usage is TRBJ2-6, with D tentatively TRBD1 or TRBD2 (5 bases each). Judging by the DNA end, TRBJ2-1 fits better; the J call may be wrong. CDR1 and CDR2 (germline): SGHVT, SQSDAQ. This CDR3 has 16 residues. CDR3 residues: CASSLDAGGVFNEQFF. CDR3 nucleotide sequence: TGTGCCAGCAGCTTAGATGCTGGGGGAGTCTTCAATGAGCAGTTCTTC.

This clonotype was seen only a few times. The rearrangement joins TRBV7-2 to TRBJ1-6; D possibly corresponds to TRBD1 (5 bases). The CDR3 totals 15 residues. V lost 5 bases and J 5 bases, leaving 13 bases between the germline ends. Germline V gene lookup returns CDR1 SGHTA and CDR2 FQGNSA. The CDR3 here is CASSPQGTNNSPLHF. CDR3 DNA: TGTGCCAGCAGCCCCCAGGGTACCAATAATTCACCCCTCCACTTT.

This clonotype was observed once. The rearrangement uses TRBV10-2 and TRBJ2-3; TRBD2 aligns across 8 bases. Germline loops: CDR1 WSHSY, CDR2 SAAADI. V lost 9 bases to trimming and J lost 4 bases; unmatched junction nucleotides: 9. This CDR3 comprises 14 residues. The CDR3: CASVPGLVADTQYF. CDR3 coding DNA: TGCGCCAGTGTACCGGGACTAGTGGCAGATACGCAGTATTTT.

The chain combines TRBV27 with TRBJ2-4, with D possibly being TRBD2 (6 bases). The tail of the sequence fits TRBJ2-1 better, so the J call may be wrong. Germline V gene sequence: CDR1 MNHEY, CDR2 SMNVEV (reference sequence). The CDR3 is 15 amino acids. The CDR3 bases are TGTGCCAGCAGCCCGGGGGACTTCGGTCACAATGAGCAGTTCTTC. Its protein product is CASSPGDFGHNEQFF.

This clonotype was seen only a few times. This CDR3 reads CASSSSSDEQFF. CDR3 bases: TGTGCCAGCAGTTCCTCTAGCGATGAGCAGTTCTTC. The chain employs TRBV28 and TRBJ2-1, with TRBD2 as a possible D gene (6 bases). Trimming removed 4 bases at V and 8 bases at J, with 9 bases between. This CDR3 region has 12 residues. Germline CDR1 is MDHEN and CDR2 is SYDVKM.

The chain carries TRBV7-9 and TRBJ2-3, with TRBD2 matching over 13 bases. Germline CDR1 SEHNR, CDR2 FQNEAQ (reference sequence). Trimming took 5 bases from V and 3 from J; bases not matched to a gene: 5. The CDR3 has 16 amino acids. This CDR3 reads CASSPATSGRTDTQYF. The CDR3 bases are TGTGCCAGCAGCCCCGCGACTAGCGGGAGGACAGATACGCAGTATTTT.